A selection of T cell receptor beta chains follows, all from one sample in a study of blood T cells in healthy people across ages. TCRdb re-called the 5' RACE reads through MiXCR, storing one row per CDR3 protein. The sample includes roughly 790,000 distinct CDR3 sequences, roughly 45% of them seen just once. Sequencing input: blood. Every receptor here comes from a woman between 55 and 75 years old in good health. CDR3s include the opening cysteine and the closing phenylalanine or tryptophan. The order of the fields is J gene, V gene, clone size, CDR3 length, D gene, CDR3 protein, CDR3 DNA. The D gene is left open where the match is weak. Clone size is stated in some rows and not others, as once, few, many or a class when expanded.

j_call: TRBJ1-1; v_call: TRBV7-9; clone_size: .; cdr3_length: 15; d_call: TRBD1; cdr3_aa: CASSLQTGVGAEAFF; cdr3_nt: TGTGCCAGCAGTCTTCAGACAGGGGTGGGAGCTGAAGCTTTCTTT
j_call: TRBJ2-5; v_call: TRBV25-1; clone_size: .; cdr3_length: 14; d_call: .; cdr3_aa: CASSDLGPDRTQYF; cdr3_nt: TGTGCCAGCAGTGATCTGGGACCTGATAGGACCCAGTACTTC
j_call: TRBJ2-1; v_call: TRBV13; clone_size: .; cdr3_length: 14; d_call: .; cdr3_aa: CASSLVTIVDEQFF; cdr3_nt: TGTGCCAGCAGCTTGGTTACTATAGTTGATGAGCAGTTCTTC
j_call: TRBJ2-1; v_call: TRBV6-2/TRBV6-3; clone_size: .; cdr3_length: 18; d_call: .; cdr3_aa: CASSYPRGRMSSYNEQFF; cdr3_nt: TGTGCCAGCAGTTACCCCCGAGGGCGGATGAGCTCCTACAATGAGCAGTTCTTC
j_call: TRBJ2-7; v_call: TRBV2; clone_size: few; cdr3_length: 15; d_call: TRBD1; cdr3_aa: CAIQSGTGSSYEQYF; cdr3_nt: TGTGCCATCCAATCCGGGACAGGAAGCTCCTACGAGCAGTACTTC
j_call: TRBJ2-1; v_call: TRBV4-2; clone_size: .; cdr3_length: 17; d_call: .; cdr3_aa: CASSQELGSGRTNEQFF; cdr3_nt: TGTGCCAGCAGCCAAGAGTTGGGAAGCGGTAGAACTAATGAGCAGTTCTTC
j_call: TRBJ2-7; v_call: TRBV28; clone_size: few; cdr3_length: 12; d_call: .; cdr3_aa: CASSVRGYEQYF; cdr3_nt: TGTGCCAGCAGTGTCAGGGGTTACGAGCAGTACTTC
j_call: TRBJ1-6; v_call: TRBV20-1; clone_size: .; cdr3_length: 15; d_call: .; cdr3_aa: CSARGHQGWNSPLHF; cdr3_nt: TGCAGTGCTAGAGGACACCAGGGGTGGAATTCACCCCTCCACTTT
j_call: TRBJ1-6; v_call: TRBV5-1; clone_size: .; cdr3_length: 14; d_call: TRBD1; cdr3_aa: CASSKPEGGTPLHF; cdr3_nt: TGCGCCAGCAGCAAACCCGAAGGGGGCACACCCCTCCACTTT
j_call: TRBJ2-3; v_call: TRBV20-1; clone_size: .; cdr3_length: 16; d_call: .; cdr3_aa: CSALRIDRMSTDTQYF; cdr3_nt: TGCAGTGCTCTACGAATAGACAGGATGAGCACAGATACGCAGTATTTT
j_call: TRBJ1-6; v_call: TRBV7-9; clone_size: .; cdr3_length: 14; d_call: .; cdr3_aa: CASSLGRGDSPLHF; cdr3_nt: TGTGCCAGCAGCTTAGGAAGGGGGGATTCACCCCTCCACTTT
j_call: TRBJ1-6; v_call: TRBV3-1; clone_size: few; cdr3_length: 13; d_call: .; cdr3_aa: CASSLGDNSPLHF; cdr3_nt: TGTGCCAGCAGCCTTGGGGATAATTCACCCCTCCACTTT
j_call: TRBJ2-1; v_call: TRBV2; clone_size: .; cdr3_length: 12; d_call: .; cdr3_aa: CASRVSANEQFF; cdr3_nt: TGTGCCAGCCGCGTCAGTGCCAATGAGCAGTTCTTC
j_call: TRBJ2-2; v_call: TRBV10-1; clone_size: .; cdr3_length: 17; d_call: TRBD2; cdr3_aa: CASSEGLIAGGVGELFF; cdr3_nt: TGCGCCAGCAGTGAGGGCCTTATAGCGGGGGGAGTCGGGGAGCTGTTTTTT
j_call: TRBJ2-7; v_call: TRBV20-1; clone_size: .; cdr3_length: 15; d_call: TRBD2; cdr3_aa: CSARDPTSGGAEQYF; cdr3_nt: TGCAGTGCTAGAGACCCAACTAGCGGGGGGGCCGAGCAGTACTTC
j_call: TRBJ2-7; v_call: TRBV27; clone_size: .; cdr3_length: 15; d_call: TRBD2; cdr3_aa: CASSLNAGGPYEQYF; cdr3_nt: TGTGCCAGCAGTTTAAACGCGGGGGGTCCCTACGAGCAGTACTTC
j_call: TRBJ2-3; v_call: TRBV7-3; clone_size: few; cdr3_length: 13; d_call: .; cdr3_aa: CASTISPKDTQYF; cdr3_nt: TGTGCCAGCACCATCTCGCCGAAGGATACGCAGTATTTT
j_call: TRBJ2-5; v_call: TRBV11-2; clone_size: .; cdr3_length: 15; d_call: TRBD1; cdr3_aa: CASSPGTGSTQTQYF; cdr3_nt: TGTGCCAGCAGCCCGGGGACAGGGAGTACGCAGACCCAGTACTTC
j_call: TRBJ1-1; v_call: TRBV12-3/TRBV12-4; clone_size: .; cdr3_length: 14; d_call: .; cdr3_aa: CASSPSPGNTEAFF; cdr3_nt: TGTGCCAGCAGTCCCTCCCCAGGGAACACTGAAGCTTTCTTT
j_call: TRBJ2-1; v_call: TRBV7-8; clone_size: few; cdr3_length: 17; d_call: .; cdr3_aa: CASSFVTDSSSYNEQFF; cdr3_nt: TGTGCCAGCAGCTTTGTTACGGACAGCAGCTCCTACAATGAGCAGTTCTTC
j_call: TRBJ1-2; v_call: TRBV5-1; clone_size: .; cdr3_length: 14; d_call: .; cdr3_aa: CASSLEGPPGGYTF; cdr3_nt: TGCGCCAGCAGCTTGGAGGGGCCCCCAGGCGGCTACACCTTC
j_call: TRBJ2-3; v_call: TRBV27; clone_size: .; cdr3_length: 16; d_call: TRBD2; cdr3_aa: CASRPPGLAISDTQYF; cdr3_nt: TGTGCCAGCAGACCCCCGGGACTAGCGATCTCAGATACGCAGTATTTT
j_call: TRBJ2-3; v_call: TRBV9; clone_size: .; cdr3_length: 14; d_call: TRBD2; cdr3_aa: CASSPSGRTDTQYF; cdr3_nt: TGTGCCAGCAGCCCTAGCGGGAGAACAGATACGCAGTATTTT
j_call: TRBJ1-2; v_call: TRBV4-2; clone_size: few; cdr3_length: 12; d_call: .; cdr3_aa: CASSQGAGGYTF; cdr3_nt: TGTGCCAGCAGCCAAGGGGCTGGCGGCTACACCTTC
j_call: TRBJ2-4; v_call: TRBV20-1; clone_size: .; cdr3_length: 13; d_call: TRBD2; cdr3_aa: CSAIAGTSSPQYF; cdr3_nt: TGCAGTGCTATCGCCGGGACTAGCTCTCCGCAGTACTTC
j_call: TRBJ2-1; v_call: TRBV11-2; clone_size: .; cdr3_length: 18; d_call: TRBD2; cdr3_aa: CASSLVVSGGEINNEQFF; cdr3_nt: TGTGCCAGCAGCTTAGTGGTTAGCGGGGGAGAAATAAACAATGAGCAGTTCTTC
j_call: TRBJ2-5; v_call: TRBV7-9; clone_size: .; cdr3_length: 18; d_call: .; cdr3_aa: CASSPRARQASNKGTQYF; cdr3_nt: TGTGCCAGCAGCCCAAGGGCCAGACAGGCGTCCAACAAGGGGACCCAGTACTTC
j_call: TRBJ2-7; v_call: TRBV9; clone_size: few; cdr3_length: 15; d_call: .; cdr3_aa: CASSVAWERIYEQYF; cdr3_nt: TGTGCCAGCAGCGTAGCCTGGGAACGGATCTACGAGCAGTACTTC
j_call: TRBJ1-5; v_call: TRBV7-8; clone_size: .; cdr3_length: 14; d_call: .; cdr3_aa: CASSLKRNQQPQHF; cdr3_nt: TGTGCCAGCAGCTTAAAACGAAACCAACAGCCCCAGCATTTT
j_call: TRBJ2-1; v_call: TRBV7-8; clone_size: few; cdr3_length: 16; d_call: TRBD2; cdr3_aa: CASSPFFSGVYNEQFF; cdr3_nt: TGTGCCAGCAGCCCCTTTTTTAGCGGGGTATACAATGAGCAGTTCTTC
j_call: TRBJ2-7; v_call: TRBV30; clone_size: .; cdr3_length: 13; d_call: .; cdr3_aa: CASSGTLSYEQYF; cdr3_nt: TGTGCCTCATCCGGTACCCTTAGCTACGAGCAGTACTTC
j_call: TRBJ1-5; v_call: TRBV5-5; clone_size: few; cdr3_length: 14; d_call: TRBD1; cdr3_aa: CASSWTGVGQPQHF; cdr3_nt: TGTGCCAGCAGCTGGACAGGGGTGGGCCAGCCCCAGCATTTT
j_call: TRBJ2-7; v_call: TRBV29-1; clone_size: few; cdr3_length: 13; d_call: .; cdr3_aa: CSVYNRRVRGQYF; cdr3_nt: TGCAGCGTTTATAACAGGAGAGTACGAGGGCAGTACTTC
j_call: TRBJ2-3; v_call: TRBV29-1; clone_size: many; cdr3_length: 15; d_call: TRBD1; cdr3_aa: CSVGAGTGAGDTQYF; cdr3_nt: TGCAGCGTTGGCGCCGGGACAGGGGCGGGAGATACGCAGTATTTT
j_call: TRBJ2-3; v_call: TRBV7-6; clone_size: .; cdr3_length: 16; d_call: .; cdr3_aa: CASSLRGRRSTDTQYF; cdr3_nt: TGTGCCAGCAGCTTAAGAGGACGCCGAAGCACAGATACGCAGTATTTT
j_call: TRBJ1-4; v_call: TRBV15; clone_size: .; cdr3_length: 15; d_call: .; cdr3_aa: CATSRDGGANEKLFF; cdr3_nt: TGTGCCACCAGCAGAGATGGTGGGGCTAATGAAAAACTGTTTTTT
j_call: TRBJ2-1; v_call: TRBV2; clone_size: few; cdr3_length: 16; d_call: TRBD2; cdr3_aa: CASRFRTSGTGNEQFF; cdr3_nt: TGTGCCAGCAGGTTCAGGACTAGCGGGACCGGCAATGAGCAGTTCTTC
j_call: TRBJ2-1; v_call: TRBV7-2; clone_size: .; cdr3_length: 14; d_call: .; cdr3_aa: CASSLAGPLTEQFF; cdr3_nt: TGTGCCAGCAGCTTAGCGGGGCCATTGACTGAGCAGTTCTTC
j_call: TRBJ2-3; v_call: TRBV29-1; clone_size: many; cdr3_length: 13; d_call: .; cdr3_aa: CSGRGLGADTQYF; cdr3_nt: TGCAGCGGCCGAGGACTCGGAGCGGATACGCAGTATTTT
j_call: TRBJ2-5; v_call: TRBV5-5; clone_size: few; cdr3_length: 16; d_call: .; cdr3_aa: CASSPGDGQRQETQYF; cdr3_nt: TGTGCCAGCAGTCCTGGAGACGGACAGCGGCAAGAGACCCAGTACTTC
j_call: TRBJ2-7; v_call: TRBV20-1; clone_size: few; cdr3_length: 12; d_call: .; cdr3_aa: CSAGRIAYEQYF; cdr3_nt: TGCAGTGCTGGGAGGATTGCCTACGAGCAGTACTTC
j_call: TRBJ2-2; v_call: TRBV3-1; clone_size: .; cdr3_length: 15; d_call: TRBD1; cdr3_aa: CASSPTGANTGELFF; cdr3_nt: TGTGCCAGCAGCCCGACAGGGGCGAACACCGGGGAGCTGTTTTTT
j_call: TRBJ2-3; v_call: TRBV24-1; clone_size: .; cdr3_length: 13; d_call: TRBD1; cdr3_aa: CATSDPGTGGQYF; cdr3_nt: TGTGCCACCAGTGACCCCGGGACAGGGGGCCAGTATTTT
j_call: TRBJ1-4; v_call: TRBV30; clone_size: .; cdr3_length: 13; d_call: TRBD1; cdr3_aa: CAWSGTGNEKLFF; cdr3_nt: TGTGCCTGGAGTGGGACAGGGAATGAAAAACTGTTTTTT
j_call: TRBJ1-4; v_call: TRBV20-1; clone_size: .; cdr3_length: 13; d_call: TRBD1; cdr3_aa: CSARGTGNEKLFF; cdr3_nt: TGCAGTGCTAGAGGGACAGGGAATGAAAAACTGTTTTTT
j_call: TRBJ2-2; v_call: TRBV9; clone_size: .; cdr3_length: 15; d_call: .; cdr3_aa: CASNINGRTTGELFF; cdr3_nt: TGTGCCAGCAACATCAATGGACGGACCACCGGGGAGCTGTTTTTT
j_call: TRBJ2-1; v_call: TRBV11-3; clone_size: few; cdr3_length: 14; d_call: .; cdr3_aa: CASSEHGGNNEQFF; cdr3_nt: TGTGCCAGCAGTGAGCACGGCGGCAACAATGAGCAGTTCTTC
j_call: TRBJ1-5; v_call: TRBV20-1; clone_size: .; cdr3_length: 14; d_call: TRBD1; cdr3_aa: CSARPVTGAQPQHF; cdr3_nt: TGCAGTGCTAGACCCGTGACAGGGGCCCAGCCCCAGCATTTT
j_call: TRBJ1-1; v_call: TRBV5-4; clone_size: once; cdr3_length: 16; d_call: TRBD1; cdr3_aa: CASSTGQMVMNTEAFF; cdr3_nt: TGTGCCAGCAGCACGGGACAGATGGTTATGAACACTGAAGCTTTCTTT
j_call: TRBJ2-3; v_call: TRBV28; clone_size: .; cdr3_length: 13; d_call: TRBD2; cdr3_aa: CTSSGDSTDTQYF; cdr3_nt: TGTACCAGCAGCGGGGACAGCACAGATACGCAGTATTTT
j_call: TRBJ2-7; v_call: TRBV5-1; clone_size: .; cdr3_length: 15; d_call: .; cdr3_aa: CASSWGGILDNEQYF; cdr3_nt: TGCGCCAGCAGCTGGGGCGGCATCTTGGACAATGAGCAGTACTTC
j_call: TRBJ2-1; v_call: TRBV18; clone_size: .; cdr3_length: 16; d_call: TRBD2; cdr3_aa: CASSGTSGSSGNEQFF; cdr3_nt: TGTGCCAGCTCCGGGACTAGCGGGAGCTCCGGCAATGAGCAGTTCTTC